What follows are 5 T cell receptor beta chains derived from one specimen sequenced in a study of T cell responses to AZD1222 COVID-19 vaccine. The table came from immunoSEQ multiplex PCR; TCRdb's copy has only in-frame clones and leaves some out. The table records 100,000 to 150,000 clones, roughly 93% of them present only once. Here the sequenced sample was peripheral blood, taken on day 0 of AZD1222 vaccination. The receptors come from an adult in good health.

This chain joins TRBV9 and TRBJ1-2; a weak D match, TRBD1 (5 bases). CDR1 and CDR2 from the germline V gene are SGDLS and YYNGEE. The CDR3 extends over 13 amino acids. V was pared by 4 bases and J by 3 bases, with 10 bases between. CDR3 amino acids: CASSSQGYYGYTF. CDR3 sequence (DNA): TGTGCCAGCAGCTCCCAGGGTTACTATGGCTACACCTTC. The variable domain in full, completed from reference TRBV9 and TRBJ1-2, reads DSGVTQTPKHLITATGQRVTLRCSPRSGDLSVYWYQQSLDQGLQFLIQYYNGEERAKGNILERFSAQQFPDLHSELNLSSLELGDSALYFCASSSQGYYGYTFGSGTRLTVV.

The chain uses TRBV11-1 and TRBJ1-2, with TRBD1 identical over 8 bases. CDR3 size: 15 residues. V was clipped by 5 bases and J by 6 bases; unmatched bases: 11. The germline CDR1 and CDR2 sequences are SGHAT and FQDESV (reference sequence). DNA for the CDR3: TGTGCCAGCAGCCCACGGGTACAGGGGGACCATGGCTACACCTTC. Its translation is CASSPRVQGDHGYTF.

The V and J genes are TRBV7-2 and TRBJ2-1, with D tentatively TRBD2 (7 bases). Germline CDR1 reads SGHTA; CDR2 reads FQGNSA. V was shortened by 2 bases and J by 0 bases, with 11 bases between the two germline ends. The CDR3 has 16 residues. This CDR3 reads CASSLRRGPSYNEQFF. The CDR3 DNA sequence: TGTGCCAGCAGCTTAAGGCGGGGGCCCTCCTACAATGAGCAGTTCTTC.

The chain has TRBV7-9 and TRBJ1-1; possible D gene TRBD1, 6 bases. V was trimmed by 5 bases and J by 5 bases, leaving 12 bases between them. In germline, CDR1 is SEHNR, CDR2 FQNEAQ (reference sequence). This CDR3 comprises 13 residues. CDR3: CASSPGHWTEAFF. In nucleotides, the CDR3 is TGTGCCAGCAGCCCGGGACACTGGACTGAAGCTTTCTTT.

This chain joins TRBV12-5 and TRBJ2-7, with TRBD1 matching over 10 bases. Germline CDR1 reads LGHNT; CDR2 reads FRNRAP. The CDR3 contains 16 residues. V shed 4 bases, J shed 6 bases, and the junction held 12 bases outside the gene matches. Here the CDR3 DNA reads TGTGCTAGTGGTTCCTTACCGGGACAGGGGCCCCTCGAGCAGTACTTC. Translated: CASGSLPGQGPLEQYF.